These 6 T cell receptor beta chains were all obtained from the same sample, sequenced in a study of T cell repertoires in cytomegalovirus infection. TCRdb processed the reads anew with MiXCR; each CDR3 protein has one entry. The table shows about 190,000 distinct CDR3 sequences, with 28% occurring only once. Sequencing used PBMCs. All receptors derive from a human donor in good health (CMV status not recorded). Some clones in this sample may be carry-over from other donors' samples.

V and J are TRBV20-1 and TRBJ1-1; 7 nucleotides agree with TRBD1. This CDR3 has 14 residues. CDR1 is DFQATT, CDR2 SNEGSKA, per germline (reference sequence). J lost 3 bases, V lost 2 bases, and 6 bases had no gene match. In nucleotides, the CDR3 is TGCAGTGCTAGACCCGGGACAGCTCACACTGAAGCTTTCTTT. Encoded protein: CSARPGTAHTEAFF.

V is TRBV28 and J is TRBJ2-5; maybe TRBD1 (5 bases). CDR1 and CDR2 (germline): MDHEN, SYDVKM. The CDR3 is made up of 14 amino acids. V dropped 5 bases and J dropped 5 bases, with 15 bases sitting between them. CDR3 nucleotide sequence: TGTGCCAGCAGTATTCAGGGTTTTACGGAGACCCAGTACTTC. It specifies CASSIQGFTETQYF.

This chain connects TRBV7-2 to TRBJ2-5; the D gene is possibly TRBD2 (5 bases). The germline CDR1 and CDR2 sequences are SGHTA and FQGNSA. The CDR3 covers 15 residues. V was cut by 1 base and J by 4 bases, with 13 bases left in between. The chain's CDR3 is CASSLGSSGGETQYF. In DNA, the CDR3 is TGTGCCAGCAGCTTAGGGTCGTCCGGAGGAGAGACCCAGTACTTC. Drawing the rest from reference TRBV7-2 and TRBJ2-5, the complete variable domain is GAGVSQSPSNKVTEKGKDVELRCDPISGHTALYWYRQSLGQGLEFLIYFQGNSAPDKSGLPSDRFSAERTGGSVSTLTIQRTQQEDSAVYLCASSLGSSGGETQYFGPGTRLLVL.

This clonotype was counted only a few times. V usage is TRBV7-9 and J usage is TRBJ2-7; TRBD1 aligns across 9 bases. V lost 5 bases, J lost 7 bases, and 9 bases stayed unmatched. The CDR3 is 14 amino acids. Germline CDR1 SEHNR, CDR2 FQNEAQ (reference sequence). CDR3 DNA sequence: TGTGCCAGCAGCATACTACAGGGGGCAGGGGAGCAGTACTTC. Its translation is CASSILQGAGEQYF.

This clonotype was counted between two and nine times. V usage is TRBV6-6 and J usage is TRBJ1-2; 9 positions agree with TRBD1. The length of the CDR3 is 13 residues. The V segment lost 6 bases and the J segment 8 bases; nucleotides outside the gene matches: 7. Looked up from germline, CDR1 is MNHNY and CDR2 is SVGAGI (reference sequence). This CDR3 reads CASSQQGAGGYTF. The CDR3 bases are TGTGCCAGCAGCCAACAGGGGGCGGGCGGCTACACCTTC.

A few counts support this clonotype. The CDR3 protein is CSARGGGRDTEAFF. The CDR3 nucleotides are TGCAGTGCTAGGGGTGGGGGTAGGGACACTGAAGCTTTCTTT. The genes are TRBV20-1 and TRBJ1-1, with a possible D match to TRBD1 (5 bases). Germline assignment: CDR1 DFQATT and CDR2 SNEGSKA (reference sequence). This CDR3 contains 14 residues. V was clipped by 3 bases and J by 3 bases, with 14 bases between them.